These T cell receptor beta chains were read from a single sample in a study of CD8 T cells in ankylosing spondylitis. TCRdb analysed the 5' RACE reads with MiXCR anew, one entry per CDR3 protein. The sample lists approximately 130,000 distinct CDR3 sequences; roughly an eighth were seen once. Specimen: blood, either unsorted or a sorted T cell fraction (not recorded which). Receptor source: a female donor with ankylosing spondylitis or in good health (not recorded which). Both conserved end residues are part of each CDR3. The D gene is left open where the match is weak. Clone size is not always given. Where it is, it says once, few, many or a class for expanded clones.

J gene	CDR3 length	V gene	D gene	clone size	CDR3 protein	CDR3 DNA
TRBJ2-1	15	TRBV7-2	TRBD2	-	CASSLALAGQDEQFF	TGTGCCAGCAGCTTAGCGCTAGCGGGGCAAGATGAGCAGTTCTTC
TRBJ1-3	14	TRBV29-1	-	many	CSVDGVLGGNTIYF	TGCAGCGTTGACGGCGTCCTGGGGGGAAACACCATATATTTT
TRBJ2-3	13	TRBV29-1	TRBD1	many	CSEIGQGPDTQYF	TGCAGCGAAATAGGACAGGGCCCAGATACGCAGTATTTT
TRBJ2-2	17	TRBV14	-	many	CASSQFVARKNTGELFF	TGTGCCAGCAGCCAATTCGTCGCCAGGAAGAACACCGGGGAGCTGTTTTTT
TRBJ2-1	16	TRBV18	TRBD2	many	CASSLTSRLSYNEQFF	TGTGCCAGCTCACTGACTAGCAGACTATCCTACAATGAGCAGTTCTTC
TRBJ1-5	17	TRBV2	-	many	CASSSFGPGYSNQPQHF	TGTGCCAGCAGCTCCTTCGGCCCGGGCTATAGCAATCAGCCCCAGCATTTT
TRBJ1-4	14	TRBV7-8	-	many	CASSYRGHNEKLFF	TGTGCCAGCAGCTACCGGGGCCATAATGAAAAACTGTTTTTT
TRBJ2-1	15	TRBV20-1	TRBD2	many	CSAILAGVNAHEQFF	TGCAGTGCTATACTAGCGGGAGTCAATGCGCATGAGCAGTTCTTC
TRBJ1-5	16	TRBV28	-	many	CASSLWMFGGNQPQHF	TGTGCCAGCAGTTTATGGATGTTCGGGGGGAATCAGCCCCAGCATTTT
TRBJ2-7	11	TRBV20-1	-	many	CSARGPYEQYF	TGCAGTGCTAGAGGTCCCTACGAGCAGTACTTC
TRBJ1-3	16	TRBV10-3	TRBD1	few	CAIRLWTGGFGNTIYF	TGTGCCATCAGACTATGGACAGGGGGCTTTGGAAACACCATATATTTT
TRBJ1-5	14	TRBV28	-	many	CASSYLSVPQPQHF	TGTGCCAGCAGTTATCTGTCAGTTCCTCAGCCCCAGCATTTT
TRBJ1-1	14	TRBV12-3/TRBV12-4	-	many	CASRAPAGYAEAFF	TGTGCCAGCAGAGCCCCTGCAGGGTACGCTGAAGCTTTCTTT
TRBJ2-7	13	TRBV21-1	-	few	CASSKRREYEQYF	TGTGCCAGCAGCAAGCGGAGGGAATACGAGCAGTACTTC
TRBJ1-5	19	TRBV2	TRBD1	many	CASSEEYGTGGDSNQPQHF	TGTGCCAGCAGTGAAGAATACGGGACAGGGGGTGACAGCAATCAGCCCCAGCATTTT
TRBJ2-1	15	TRBV20-1	-	-	CNARVSGTGFNEQFF	TGCAATGCAAGGGTTTCAGGGACCGGATTCAATGAGCAGTTCTTC
TRBJ2-7	15	TRBV6-5	-	-	CASSDSPGFAYEQYF	TGTGCCAGCAGTGACTCCCCAGGGTTCGCCTACGAGCAGTACTTC
TRBJ1-1	13	TRBV3-1	-	many	CASSQEERTEAFF	TGTGCCAGCAGCCAAGAAGAAAGAACTGAAGCTTTCTTT
TRBJ2-3	11	TRBV29-1	-	-	CSLASTDTQYF	TGCAGCTTAGCTAGCACAGATACGCAGTATTTT
TRBJ1-5	16	TRBV18	-	many	CASSPPGHYSNQPQHF	TGTGCCAGCTCACCTCCGGGACACTATAGCAATCAGCCCCAGCATTTT
TRBJ2-3	16	TRBV5-4	-	-	CASSLASRSSTDTQYF	TGTGCCAGCAGCTTGGCAAGTCGGTCGAGCACAGATACGCAGTATTTT
TRBJ2-3	12	TRBV12-3/TRBV12-4	TRBD2	many	CASSLVRGAQYF	TGTGCCAGCAGTTTAGTCCGGGGGGCGCAGTATTTT
TRBJ1-4	15	TRBV7-2	-	many	CASSPFPRRDEKLFF	TGTGCCAGCAGCCCCTTTCCGAGGCGTGATGAAAAACTGTTTTTT
TRBJ2-1	15	TRBV20-1	-	many	CSAVVAGTPYNEQFF	TGCAGTGCAGTGGTTGCCGGGACCCCCTACAATGAGCAGTTCTTC
TRBJ2-3	11	TRBV5-1	-	many	CASSHRGTPIW	TGCGCCAGCAGCCATCGCGGGACCCCGATTTGG
TRBJ2-1	15	TRBV7-9	-	many	CASSPAERSYNEQFF	TGTGCCAGCAGCCCAGCGGAGAGGTCCTACAATGAGCAGTTCTTC
TRBJ2-2	15	TRBV2	-	many	CASSEGLSYTGELFF	TGTGCCAGCAGTGAAGGTTTATCCTACACCGGGGAGCTGTTTTTT
TRBJ2-2	14	TRBV20-1	-	many	CSATSTDFTGELFF	TGCAGTGCTACCTCGACAGACTTCACCGGGGAGCTGTTTTTT
TRBJ2-3	16	TRBV6-2/TRBV6-3	TRBD2	few	CASSLPSGIGADTQYF	TGTGCCAGCAGCCTCCCTAGCGGGATTGGGGCAGATACGCAGTATTTT
TRBJ1-1	14	TRBV7-9	TRBD1	many	CASSLFSRQGAAFF	TGTGCCAGCAGCTTATTCTCAAGGCAGGGGGCAGCTTTCTTT
TRBJ2-5	14	TRBV18	-	few	CASSPTGLQETQYF	TGTGCCAGCTCACCCACGGGACTGCAAGAGACCCAGTACTTC
TRBJ2-1	13	TRBV7-2	-	-	CASTLLVGNEQFF	TGTGCCAGCACCCTTTTGGTTGGCAATGAGCAGTTCTTC
TRBJ1-1	16	TRBV19	-	many	CASTPAGARYGTEAFF	TGTGCCAGTACCCCCGCCGGGGCAAGGTATGGCACTGAAGCTTTCTTT
TRBJ2-1	16	TRBV20-1	-	-	CSARDFVRGTMDEQFF	TGCAGTGCTAGAGATTTTGTTCGGGGGACAATGGATGAGCAGTTCTTC